Listed below are T cell receptor beta chains from one sample, sequenced in a study of CD8 T cells in Susac syndrome. In TCRdb, the immunoSEQ multiplex PCR reads were re-called with MiXCR into one record per CDR3 protein. Of about 150,000 distinct CDR3 sequences detected, roughly 94% appear once; the ten largest clones hold about 0.21%. Sequencing was performed on CD8+ T cells from PBMCs. All receptors derive from a human donor with multiple sclerosis. The CDR3 runs from the conserved cysteine through the conserved F or W. A D gene is named only where the DNA matches it firmly. Clone size, where shown, is once, few, many, or a class for clones that have expanded.

V	J	D	size	length	CDR3	DNA
TRBV9	TRBJ2-1	NA	once	17	CASSLYLGGRAGNEQFF	TGTGCCAGCAGCCTATACCTCGGGGGAAGGGCGGGGAATGAGCAGTTCTTC
TRBV25-1	TRBJ2-1	NA	NA	12	CASSFRHNEQFF	TGTGCCAGCAGTTTCCGGCACAATGAGCAGTTCTTC
TRBV29-1	TRBJ2-1	TRBD2	NA	16	CSVEGTSGGVYNEQFF	TGCAGCGTTGAAGGGACTAGCGGAGGGGTATACAATGAGCAGTTCTTC
TRBV19	TRBJ2-2	NA	NA	13	CASSLGRPGELFF	TGTGCCAGTAGTCTCGGACGGCCGGGGGAGCTGTTTTTT
TRBV14	TRBJ1-2	NA	NA	13	CASSQDLGYGYTF	TGTGCCAGCAGCCAAGATTTGGGATATGGCTACACCTTC
TRBV7-9	TRBJ1-2	TRBD1	NA	15	CASSVSDRMREGYTF	TGTGCCAGCAGCGTATCGGACAGGATGAGAGAGGGCTACACCTTC
TRBV2	TRBJ2-7	NA	NA	14	CAAGVAGTSYEQYF	TGTGCCGCCGGGGTGGCAGGGACCTCCTACGAGCAGTACTTC
TRBV7-9	TRBJ2-3	NA	NA	15	CASSTLGTGADTQYF	TGTGCCAGCAGCACACTTGGGACTGGGGCAGATACGCAGTATTTT
TRBV9	TRBJ2-3	NA	NA	14	CASSGGLSTDTQYF	TGTGCCAGCTCCGGGGGACTTAGCACAGATACGCAGTATTTT
TRBV5-6	TRBJ2-4	TRBD2	NA	12	CASGEGLDIQYF	TGTGCCAGCGGGGAGGGTCTAGACATTCAGTACTTC
TRBV5-6	TRBJ2-7	NA	NA	14	CASSWETGEDEQYF	TGTGCCAGCAGCTGGGAAACGGGGGAGGACGAGCAGTACTTC
TRBV2	TRBJ1-2	TRBD1	few	12	CASSSDRGGYTF	TGTGCCAGCAGTTCTGACAGGGGTGGCTACACCTTC
TRBV4-2	TRBJ2-1	NA	NA	12	CASSRGANEQFF	TGTGCCAGCAGCCGGGGGGCTAATGAGCAGTTCTTC
TRBV10-3	TRBJ2-3	TRBD1	NA	14	CAISEDRVTDTQYF	TGTGCCATCAGTGAAGACAGGGTTACAGATACGCAGTATTTT
TRBV20-1	TRBJ2-1	TRBD2	NA	14	CSARDSGENNEQFF	TGCAGTGCTAGAGATAGCGGGGAAAACAATGAGCAGTTCTTC
TRBV6-5	TRBJ1-1	NA	NA	15	CASSYRRDGHEEAFF	TGTGCCAGCAGTTACCGTAGGGACGGCCATGAAGAAGCTTTCTTT
TRBV5-6	TRBJ2-7	NA	NA	13	CASSLTENYEQYF	TGTGCCAGCAGCTTGACAGAGAACTACGAGCAGTACTTC
TRBV28	TRBJ2-4	TRBD2	NA	13	CASSLPREGIQYF	TGTGCCAGCAGTTTACCCAGGGAGGGCATTCAGTACTTC
TRBV29-1	TRBJ1-2	TRBD1	NA	14	CSVEVKGAGYGYTF	TGCAGCGTTGAGGTTAAGGGGGCGGGCTATGGCTACACCTTC
TRBV6-5	TRBJ2-7	NA	NA	16	CASRLAQGSTAYEQYF	TGTGCCAGCAGACTCGCCCAAGGGTCCACCGCCTACGAGCAGTACTTC
TRBV27	TRBJ1-4	TRBD1	once	15	CASSLNRGANEKLFF	TGTGCCAGCAGCCTTAACAGGGGTGCTAATGAAAAACTGTTTTTT
TRBV20-1	TRBJ2-7	TRBD2	NA	15	CSARTGEERGYEQYF	TGCAGTGCTAGAACGGGGGAGGAGCGGGGCTACGAGCAGTACTTC
TRBV7-9	TRBJ2-1	NA	NA	15	CASSDDRDQYNEQFF	TGTGCCAGCAGCGACGACCGGGACCAATACAATGAGCAGTTCTTC
TRBV2	TRBJ1-5	NA	NA	16	CASSEGVVGWGQPQHF	TGTGCCAGCAGTGAAGGGGTTGTAGGTTGGGGACAGCCCCAGCATTTT
TRBV24-1	TRBJ1-2	NA	NA	15	CATSDPKSGSYGYTF	TGTGCCACCAGTGACCCGAAGTCCGGGAGTTATGGCTACACCTTC
TRBV3-1	TRBJ1-2	NA	NA	16	CASSPIPRTADYGYTF	TGTGCCAGCAGCCCCATACCTCGGACAGCTGACTATGGCTACACCTTC
TRBV27	TRBJ1-2	NA	NA	17	CASSYLGRAAPNYGYTF	TGTGCCAGCAGTTATCTTGGGCGGGCAGCCCCTAACTATGGCTACACCTTC
TRBV7-9	TRBJ2-7	TRBD1	once	14	CASSTGQSSYEQYF	TGTGCCAGCAGCACGGGACAGAGCTCCTACGAGCAGTACTTC
TRBV28	TRBJ1-1	NA	NA	14	CASSLWAVDTEAFF	TGTGCCAGCAGTTTATGGGCCGTGGACACTGAAGCTTTCTTT
TRBV27	TRBJ1-5	NA	NA	15	CASSLSGGRNQPQHF	TGTGCCAGCAGTCTGTCCGGAGGGCGCAATCAGCCCCAGCATTTT
TRBV4-1	TRBJ2-7	TRBD2	NA	15	CASSQDWEGYYEQYF	TGCGCCAGCAGCCAAGATTGGGAGGGTTACTACGAGCAGTACTTC
TRBV28	TRBJ1-2	NA	NA	13	CASTLDEGYGYTF	TGTGCCAGCACCTTAGATGAAGGCTATGGCTACACCTTC
TRBV9	TRBJ2-7	TRBD2	NA	16	CASSVDRLAGDVEQYF	TGTGCCAGCAGCGTCGATCGACTAGCGGGGGATGTCGAGCAGTACTTC
TRBV2	TRBJ1-5	NA	NA	14	CASSEASHKQPQHF	TGTGCCAGCAGTGAAGCGTCTCACAAGCAGCCCCAGCATTTT
TRBV2	TRBJ2-7	TRBD2	NA	14	CASSEGTSAYEQYF	TGTGCCAGCAGTGAGGGGACTAGCGCCTACGAGCAGTACTTC
TRBV29-1	TRBJ1-1	NA	NA	12	CSVEGVNTEAFF	TGCAGCGTCGAGGGCGTGAACACTGAAGCTTTCTTT
TRBV3-1	TRBJ2-3	TRBD2	NA	18	CASSGAIAGGPDTDTQYF	TGTGCCAGCAGCGGCGCTATAGCGGGGGGGCCAGACACAGATACGCAGTATTTT
TRBV29-1	TRBJ2-7	NA	NA	13	CSVEEEVSYEQYF	TGCAGCGTTGAAGAAGAAGTTTCCTACGAGCAGTACTTC
TRBV3-1	TRBJ2-2	NA	NA	18	CASSQDAARHTVGGELFF	TGTGCCAGCAGCCAAGATGCGGCAAGACACACCGTTGGGGGGGAGCTGTTTTTT
TRBV7-9	TRBJ2-3	NA	NA	11	CASSRERAQYF	TGTGCCAGCAGCCGGGAGAGGGCGCAGTATTTT
TRBV5-4	TRBJ2-1	TRBD1	NA	14	CASSSGTGAYEQFF	TGTGCCAGCAGCTCCGGGACAGGGGCCTATGAGCAGTTCTTC
TRBV7-9	TRBJ2-5	NA	few	13	CASSPRGRETQYF	TGTGCCAGCAGCCCCCGGGGGCGAGAGACCCAGTACTTC
TRBV5-4	TRBJ1-1	NA	NA	16	CASSLGLGNYGAEAFF	TGTGCCAGCAGCTTGGGGCTGGGTAACTACGGCGCTGAAGCTTTCTTT
TRBV2	TRBJ1-2	NA	NA	15	CASSDHTGANYGYTF	TGTGCCAGCAGTGACCATACGGGAGCTAACTATGGCTACACCTTC